Only one count was recorded for the clone carrying this T cell receptor (beta chain). Its antigen is as yet unknown. The data were produced by immunoSEQ multiplex PCR, yet TCRdb's version contains in-frame clones alone and is incomplete. The data show approximately 76,000 clones, with about 91% seen just once and about 0.9% held by the top ten. The source of the sample is a study of OX40 agonist ivuxolimab in advanced cancers. Overall study context: Among those enrolled, mean age was about 62 years (range about 20 to 79) and 82.7% were male. Eligibility rules accepted prior anti-PD-1, anti-PD-L1 or anti-CTLA-4 therapy, and around 40% had some. General study findings and limits: Also present in some nonresponders was a low level of normalized T-cell clonal expansion. On average, CD8+ T cells had more expanded clones than CD4+.

Source: CD4+ or CD8+ T cells sorted from blood, taken in a trial of the OX40 agonist ivuxolimab. The TCR originated in an adult with an advanced solid tumor such as melanoma, head and neck, liver or kidney cancer.

The CDR3 is CASSQGRPGTSGRLYNEQFF. As DNA, the CDR3 is TGTGCCAGCAGCCAAGGGAGACCCGGGACTAGCGGGAGGCTCTACAATGAGCAGTTCTTC. V and J are TRBV14 and TRBJ2-1; 15 nucleotides agree with TRBD2. The CDR3 has 20 residues. Trimming at V came to 1 base and at J to 3 bases, leaving 10 bases not matched to a gene. Germline-derived CDR1 and CDR2 are SGHDN and FVKESK.